Listed below are T cell receptor beta chains from one sample, sequenced in a study of blood T cell repertoires in COVID-19. Profiled with immunoSEQ multiplex PCR; TCRdb holds only in-frame clones, not every one. The data show over 120,000 clones, approximately 87% seen once. Sample: peripheral blood. These receptors all come from a woman aged 50 to 65 with active or convalescent COVID-19. Both conserved end residues are part of each CDR3. Fields, in order: V gene, J gene, clone size, D gene, CDR3 protein, CDR3 DNA. A D gene is named only where the DNA matches it firmly. Clone size appears in some rows only: once, few, many, or a class for an expanded clone.

TRBV19	TRBJ2-1	once	.	CASSIRGQGSYNEQFF	TGTGCCAGTAGTATAAGGGGCCAGGGCTCCTACAATGAGCAGTTCTTC
TRBV11-2	TRBJ2-1	.	TRBD1	CASSTGTGGYDEQFF	TGTGCCAGCAGCACCGGGACAGGGGGCTATGATGAGCAGTTCTTC
TRBV4-1	TRBJ1-2	.	.	CASSLRQESNYGYTF	TGCGCCAGCAGCCTACGACAGGAGTCCAACTATGGCTACACCTTC
TRBV18	TRBJ2-7	.	.	CASSKLGDRNYEQYF	TGTGCCAGCTCAAAATTGGGTGACAGGAACTACGAGCAGTACTTC
TRBV6-5	TRBJ2-5	.	TRBD1	CASSQTGTETQYF	TGTGCCAGCAGCCAGACAGGGACGGAGACCCAGTACTTC
TRBV4-2	TRBJ1-6	.	.	CASSQGNRPYNSPLHF	TGTGCCAGCAGCCAAGGGAACAGGCCTTATAATTCACCCCTCCACTTT
TRBV4-3	TRBJ1-6	.	TRBD1	CASSLGGTGNSPLHF	TGCGCCAGCAGCCTAGGAGGGACAGGGAATTCACCCCTCCACTTT
TRBV9	TRBJ1-2	once	.	CASSSQPGVGSGYTF	TGTGCCAGCAGCTCCCAACCAGGGGTGGGTAGCGGCTACACCTTC
TRBV27	TRBJ1-2	.	.	CASSSGRGGDYGYTF	TGTGCCAGCAGTTCGGGCCGGGGGGGAGACTATGGCTACACCTTC
TRBV7-9	TRBJ1-5	.	.	CASSFGGNQPQHF	TGTGCCAGCAGCTTCGGGGGAAATCAGCCCCAGCATTTT
TRBV28	TRBJ1-5	.	.	CASKPLRGESNQPQHF	TGTGCCAGCAAACCTCTCAGGGGAGAAAGCAATCAGCCCCAGCATTTT
TRBV3-1/TRBV3-2	TRBJ2-1	once	TRBD2	CASSPGWLAGGGEQFF	TGTGCCAGCAGCCCTGGGTGGCTAGCGGGAGGAGGTGAGCAGTTCTTC
TRBV13	TRBJ2-1	.	TRBD2	CASSLEYSGVGNYNEQFF	TGTGCCAGCAGCTTAGAATATAGCGGGGTAGGCAACTACAATGAGCAGTTCTTC
TRBV7-2	TRBJ2-7	.	TRBD2	CASSLALGLESEQYF	TGTGCCAGCAGCTTAGCGCTGGGACTAGAATCCGAGCAGTACTTC
TRBV11-2	TRBJ1-2	.	TRBD1	CASSLMTGGRYTF	TGTGCCAGCAGCTTAATGACAGGGGGACGCTACACCTTC
TRBV5-1	TRBJ1-1	.	TRBD1	CASSLLTGQTEAFF	TGCGCCAGCAGCTTACTGACAGGGCAAACTGAAGCTTTCTTT
TRBV5-1	TRBJ1-1	.	.	CASSTGGYAEAFF	TGCGCCAGCAGCACCGGAGGGTACGCTGAAGCTTTCTTT
TRBV28	TRBJ2-7	.	TRBD1	CASSLTFGQVSTYEQYF	TGTGCCAGCAGTCTGACCTTTGGACAGGTCTCCACCTACGAGCAGTACTTC
TRBV6-4	TRBJ2-7	.	TRBD1	CASSESQGQEQYF	TGTGCCAGCAGTGAGTCGCAGGGACAGGAGCAGTACTTC
TRBV14	TRBJ1-3	.	.	CASSPISGNTIYF	TGTGCCAGCAGCCCCATCTCTGGAAACACCATATATTTT
TRBV4-2	TRBJ2-1	.	.	CASSQELTTLLGNEQFF	TGTGCCAGCAGCCAAGAACTGACAACACTCCTTGGGAATGAGCAGTTCTTC
TRBV7-9	TRBJ2-5	.	TRBD2	CASSLGSSGGKETQYF	TGTGCCAGCAGCTTAGGGTCCAGCGGGGGGAAAGAGACCCAGTACTTC
TRBV13	TRBJ1-3	.	TRBD1	CASSLDFGQGENTIYF	TGTGCCAGCAGCTTAGACTTCGGACAGGGGGAAAACACCATATATTTT
TRBV6-6	TRBJ1-5	.	.	CASSYGGYSNQPQHF	TGTGCCAGCAGTTACGGGGGGTATAGCAATCAGCCCCAGCATTTT
TRBV11-1	TRBJ1-1	.	.	CASSPAGTYTEAFF	TGTGCCAGCAGCCCCGCTGGGACATACACTGAAGCTTTCTTT
TRBV2	TRBJ2-7	few	.	CASSEATGLGYEQYF	TGTGCCAGCAGTGAAGCGACCGGGTTGGGCTACGAGCAGTACTTC
TRBV7-9	TRBJ2-3	.	TRBD2	CASSLAQGLADVGDTQYF	TGTGCCAGCAGCTTAGCGCAGGGACTAGCGGATGTGGGGGATACGCAGTATTTT
TRBV7-2	TRBJ1-2	.	TRBD1	CASSLGQGARGYTF	TGTGCCAGCAGTTTAGGACAGGGGGCGCGAGGCTACACCTTC
TRBV28	TRBJ2-7	.	TRBD1	CASSVLGTGSYEQYF	TGTGCCAGCAGCGTCCTCGGGACAGGGTCCTACGAGCAGTACTTC
TRBV4-1	TRBJ1-2	.	.	CASSQDWDKSYYGYTF	TGCGCCAGCAGCCAAGACTGGGACAAGTCTTACTATGGCTACACCTTC
TRBV7-9	TRBJ1-1	.	.	CASSPGWQTMNTEAFF	TGTGCCAGCAGCCCAGGGTGGCAGACCATGAACACTGAAGCTTTCTTT
TRBV9	TRBJ1-1	.	.	CASSVDRSNTEAFF	TGTGCCAGCAGCGTAGATAGATCGAACACTGAAGCTTTCTTT
TRBV7-2	TRBJ1-1	.	TRBD1	CASSFTGGGTEAFF	TGTGCCAGCAGCTTCACAGGGGGCGGGACTGAAGCTTTCTTT
TRBV28	TRBJ1-5	.	.	CATVKGKGQPQHF	TGTGCCACCGTTAAGGGGAAGGGTCAGCCCCAGCATTTT
TRBV5-4	TRBJ2-2	.	.	CASSLQNTGELFF	TGTGCCAGCAGTTTACAGAACACCGGGGAGCTGTTTTTT